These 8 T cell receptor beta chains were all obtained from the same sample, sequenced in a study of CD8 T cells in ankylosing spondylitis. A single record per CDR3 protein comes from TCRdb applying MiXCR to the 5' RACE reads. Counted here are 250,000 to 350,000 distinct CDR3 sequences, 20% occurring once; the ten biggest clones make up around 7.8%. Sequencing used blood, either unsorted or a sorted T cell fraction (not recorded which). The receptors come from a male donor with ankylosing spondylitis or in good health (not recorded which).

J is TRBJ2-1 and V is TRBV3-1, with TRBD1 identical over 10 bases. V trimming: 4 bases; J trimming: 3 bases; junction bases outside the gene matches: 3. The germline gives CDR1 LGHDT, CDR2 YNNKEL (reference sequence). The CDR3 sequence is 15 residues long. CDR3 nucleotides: TGTGCCAGCAGCCCCCGGGACAGGGGCTACAATGAGCAGTTCTTC. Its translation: CASSPRDRGYNEQFF.

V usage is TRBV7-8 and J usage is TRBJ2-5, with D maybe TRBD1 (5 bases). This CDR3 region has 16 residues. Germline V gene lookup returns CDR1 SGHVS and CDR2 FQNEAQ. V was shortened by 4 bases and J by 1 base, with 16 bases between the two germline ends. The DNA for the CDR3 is TGTGCCAGCAGCTGGGGTCCAGAGGACATCCAAGAGACCCAGTACTTC. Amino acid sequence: CASSWGPEDIQETQYF.

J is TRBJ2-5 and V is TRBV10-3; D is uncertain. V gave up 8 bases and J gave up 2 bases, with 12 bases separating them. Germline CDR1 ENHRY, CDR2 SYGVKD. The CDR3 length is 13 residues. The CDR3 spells CAIAGRAQETQYF. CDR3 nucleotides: TGTGCCATCGCCGGCCGCGCACAAGAGACCCAGTACTTC.

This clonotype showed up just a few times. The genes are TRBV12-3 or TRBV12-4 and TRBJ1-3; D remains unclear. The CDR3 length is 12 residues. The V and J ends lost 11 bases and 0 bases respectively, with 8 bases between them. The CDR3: CAAQSSGNTIYF. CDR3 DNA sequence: TGTGCCGCACAAAGCTCTGGAAACACCATATATTTT.

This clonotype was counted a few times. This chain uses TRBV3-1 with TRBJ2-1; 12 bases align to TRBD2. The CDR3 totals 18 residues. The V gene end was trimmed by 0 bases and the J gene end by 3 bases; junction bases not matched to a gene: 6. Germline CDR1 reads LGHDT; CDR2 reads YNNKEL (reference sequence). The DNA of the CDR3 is TGTGCCAGCAGCCAAGAATGGACTAGCGGGGTTGGCTACAATGAGCAGTTCTTC. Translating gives CASSQEWTSGVGYNEQFF.

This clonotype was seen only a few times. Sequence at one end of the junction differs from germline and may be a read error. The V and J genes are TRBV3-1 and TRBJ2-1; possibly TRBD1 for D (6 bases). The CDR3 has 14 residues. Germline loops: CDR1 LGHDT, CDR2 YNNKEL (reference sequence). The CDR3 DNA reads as TGTGCCAGCAGGCCCGGGACACATTACACTGAGCAGTTCTTC. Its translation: CASRPGTHYTEQFF.

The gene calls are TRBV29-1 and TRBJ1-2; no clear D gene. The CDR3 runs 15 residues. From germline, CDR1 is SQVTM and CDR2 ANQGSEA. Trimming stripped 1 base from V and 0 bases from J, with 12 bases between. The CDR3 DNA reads TGCAGCGTTGAAGGCTTTGGCAACTCTAACTATGGCTACACCTTC. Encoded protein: CSVEGFGNSNYGYTF.

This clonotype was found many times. The CDR3: CASSYLADTQYF. The CDR3 nucleotides are TGTGCCAGCAGCTACCTTGCAGATACGCAGTATTTT. The chain links TRBV7-6 to TRBJ2-3; D is uncertain. The V gene lost 4 bases and the J gene lost 4 bases, with 6 bases spanning the gap. This CDR3 region has 12 residues. Germline-derived CDR1 and CDR2 are SGHVS and FNYEAQ.